These T cell receptor beta chains were read from a single sample in a study of memory CD4+ T cells and cytomegalovirus serostatus. The assay was immunoSEQ multiplex PCR, and TCRdb's table has in-frame clones only and misses some. The table records roughly 50,000 clones, less than 80% of them present only once. The sequenced sample was memory CD4+ T cells from blood. The receptors here all came from an adult in good health and CMV-seronegative. Both conserved end residues are trimmed from each CDR3. Each record gives: J gene, V gene, CDR3 protein.

TRBJ2-6 | TRBV6-1 | ASSEPGSGANVLT
TRBJ2-3 | TRBV6-7 | ASPPWASTDTQY
TRBJ1-4 | TRBV7-6 | ASSRGPPGGNEKLF
TRBJ2-1 | TRBV19 | ASSIDYGRTGLAGEDGNEQF
TRBJ2-5 | TRBV7-2 | ASSLALRGGAETQY
TRBJ2-7 | TRBV20-1 | SARSGEQY
TRBJ1-2 | TRBV5-4 | ASSLPGQGFYGYT
TRBJ2-7 | TRBV5-4 | ASSVRLSGSAYEQY
TRBJ2-1 | TRBV2 | ASRGLAGPYNEQF
TRBJ1-6 | TRBV30 | AWSKGPNSPLH
TRBJ2-5 | TRBV11-3 | ASSRQHGETQY
TRBJ2-3 | TRBV11-1 | ASSFLREVDTQY